Listed below are T cell receptor beta chains from one sample, sequenced in a study of T cells in Graves' hyperthyroidism and ophthalmopathy. TCRdb independently ran MiXCR on the multiplex PCR reads; one entry per CDR3 protein. Here the sample spans around 800,000 distinct CDR3 sequences, over 35% being singletons. The sample taken for sequencing was blood. The receptors were gathered from a man aged 18 to 29 with Graves' hyperthyroidism. The CDR3 runs from the conserved cysteine through the conserved F or W. The D gene is left open where the match is weak. Clone size, where shown, is once, few, many, or a class for clones that have expanded.

j_call | v_call | d_call | clone_size | cdr3_nt | cdr3_aa
TRBJ2-5 | TRBV9 | NA | few | TGTGCCAGCAGCGTAGGGGGGGCGGGGGAGACCCAGTACTTC | CASSVGGAGETQYF
TRBJ2-1 | TRBV5-6 | TRBD2 | few | TGTGCCAGCAGCTTAACTAGCGGCTACAATGAGCAGTTCTTC | CASSLTSGYNEQFF
TRBJ2-7 | TRBV2 | TRBD1 | many | TGTGCCAGCAGGGGGCCCAGGGGGCTAGAGGAGCAGTACTTC | CASRGPRGLEEQYF
TRBJ2-7 | TRBV10-3 | NA | many | TGTGCCATCAGTGAGTCTGAGGGCGAGCAGTACTTC | CAISESEGEQYF
TRBJ1-1 | TRBV7-3 | NA | NA | TGTGCCAGCAGCCCGACCGAAGGTAGCACTGAAGCTTTCTTT | CASSPTEGSTEAFF
TRBJ2-5 | TRBV19 | TRBD1 | few | TGTGCCAGTAGTATGTCCTCGGGACAGGGTTTAGAAGAGACCCAGTACTTC | CASSMSSGQGLEETQYF
TRBJ1-5 | TRBV7-8 | TRBD1 | few | TGTGCCAGCAGCTTAACGACAGGGATTTATAGCAATCAGCCCCAGCATTTT | CASSLTTGIYSNQPQHF
TRBJ1-1 | TRBV11-2 | TRBD1 | NA | TGTGCCAGCAGCCTCTGGGACAGAACCATGAACACTGAAGCTTTCTTT | CASSLWDRTMNTEAFF
TRBJ1-1 | TRBV5-1 | TRBD1 | NA | TGCGCCAGCAGCCCGTGGACAGGGCCCCTCACTGAAGCTTTCTTT | CASSPWTGPLTEAFF
TRBJ1-4 | TRBV25-1 | NA | NA | TGTGCCAGCAAGGGGAACGGGGGAGAAAAACTGTTTTTT | CASKGNGGEKLFF
TRBJ1-6 | TRBV7-2 | TRBD1 | NA | TGTGCCAGCAGACTCCGCCCGGGACAGGGGGCGCATTCACCCCTCCACTTT | CASRLRPGQGAHSPLHF
TRBJ1-5 | TRBV7-2 | NA | NA | TGTGCCAGCAGCCTTACCGACAGTTATAGCAATCAGCCCCAGCATTTT | CASSLTDSYSNQPQHF
TRBJ2-5 | TRBV20-1 | NA | NA | TGCAGTGCTCCCCGGCGGGGTGACGAGACCCAGTACTTC | CSAPRRGDETQYF
TRBJ2-7 | TRBV12-3/TRBV12-4 | NA | few | TGTGCCAGCACCGGAACAGGGAGCTACGAGCAGTACTTC | CASTGTGSYEQYF
TRBJ2-3 | TRBV9 | NA | few | TGTGCCAGCAGCGTAGGGGGGAGCACAGATACGCAGTATTTT | CASSVGGSTDTQYF
TRBJ2-7 | TRBV2 | NA | many | TGTGCCAGCATTTACCGGACCGGGGGCTACGAGCAGTACTTC | CASIYRTGGYEQYF
TRBJ2-5 | TRBV20-1 | TRBD2 | few | TGCAGTGCTAGAGATTGGGGTAGCGGGAGGGCGGAGACCCAGTACTTC | CSARDWGSGRAETQYF
TRBJ1-2 | TRBV10-2 | TRBD1 | NA | TGTGCCAGCAGTGCCGGACAGGGCATCTACACCTTC | CASSAGQGIYTF
TRBJ1-2 | TRBV20-1 | NA | many | TGCAGTGTACAGCTTCTGGCCTATGGCTACACCTTC | CSVQLLAYGYTF
TRBJ2-5 | TRBV7-2 | NA | NA | TGCGCCAGCAGCCCCGATGGGCCTCGGGAGACCCAGTACTTC | CASSPDGPRETQYF
TRBJ1-5 | TRBV19 | TRBD1 | few | TGTGCCAGTCGGCGACAGGGTGAAAATCAGCCCCAGCATTTT | CASRRQGENQPQHF
TRBJ1-1 | TRBV19 | NA | many | TGTGCCAGTAGTATGTGGTCAGGGAATCCTGAAGCTTTCTTT | CASSMWSGNPEAFF
TRBJ1-6 | TRBV4-1 | TRBD1 | NA | TGCGCCAGCAGCCAGGAGGCGCAGGTCCCGACAGGGGGCAGACCCTTCCACTTT | CASSQEAQVPTGGRPFHF